The sequence of this T cell receptor beta chain was determined in a study of T cell responses to AZD1222 COVID-19 vaccine. Study overall: The analysis combined second doses at about 4 or about 12 weeks. Study-wide results and caveats: CD4 TCRs linked to vaccination spanned spike, dominating at 160-218 and 743-854. Just six or seven AZD1222 recipients tested seropositive at baseline.

In regard to this clone: Its antigen remains unidentified.

Profiling relied on immunoSEQ multiplex PCR, and the TCRdb table lists in-frame clones only, not all of them. The table includes more than 95,000 clones, 91% detected once. Germline CDR1 reads SEHNR; CDR2 reads FQNEAQ (reference sequence). V lost 8 bases and J lost 6, with 16 bases in between. This CDR3 has 13 amino acids. The specimen comprised peripheral blood, sampled on day 0 of AZD1222 vaccination. The receptor comes from an adult in good health. This chain uses TRBV7-9 with TRBJ1-2, with D unclear. The CDR3 reads CASRDPGGDGYTF. DNA of the CDR3: TGTGCCAGCCGGGATCCGGGCGGGGATGGCTACACCTTC.